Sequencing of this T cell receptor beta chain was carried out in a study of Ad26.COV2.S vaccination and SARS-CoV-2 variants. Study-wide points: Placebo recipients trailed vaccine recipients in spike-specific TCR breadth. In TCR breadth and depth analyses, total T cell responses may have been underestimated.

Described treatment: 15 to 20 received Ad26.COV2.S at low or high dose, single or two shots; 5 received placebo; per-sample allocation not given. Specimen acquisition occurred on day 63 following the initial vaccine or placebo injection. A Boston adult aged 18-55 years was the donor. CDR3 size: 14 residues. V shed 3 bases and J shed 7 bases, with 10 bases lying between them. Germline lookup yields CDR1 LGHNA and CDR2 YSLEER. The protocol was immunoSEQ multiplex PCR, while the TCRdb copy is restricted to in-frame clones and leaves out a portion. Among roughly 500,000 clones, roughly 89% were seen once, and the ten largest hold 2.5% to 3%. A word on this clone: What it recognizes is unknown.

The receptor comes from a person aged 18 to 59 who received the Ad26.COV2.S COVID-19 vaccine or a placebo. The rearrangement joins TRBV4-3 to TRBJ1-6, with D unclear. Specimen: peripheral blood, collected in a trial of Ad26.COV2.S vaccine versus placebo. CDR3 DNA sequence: TGCGCCAGCAGCCAGACCGTCTCCAATTCACCCCTCCACTTT. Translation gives CASSQTVSNSPLHF.